The clone carrying this TCR beta chain appeared once. Its antigen is as yet unknown. Germline V gene sequence: CDR1 MNHEY, CDR2 SVGAGI. With 0 bases removed from V and 2 bases from J, the gap between germline ends came to 8 bases. The CDR3 loop spans 15 amino acids. The sample belongs to a study of T cell responses to AZD1222 COVID-19 vaccine. Repertoires were generated with immunoSEQ multiplex PCR, while TCRdb's copy carries only in-frame clones and drops some. The sample shows more than 100,000 clones, 85% to 95% of them seen only once. Study observations and caveats: Just a handful of AZD1222 recipients were seropositive at baseline. The donor cohort was predominantly white British with a female majority, and clonal diversity may have been underestimated.

This receptor was taken from an adult in good health. The chain couples TRBV6-5 to TRBJ1-3; D is unresolved. The specimen was peripheral blood, collected on day 0 of AZD1222 vaccination. CDR3 DNA: TGTGCCAGCAGTTACTCACGGGGTACTGGAAACACCATATATTTT. Translated, it gives CASSYSRGTGNTIYF.